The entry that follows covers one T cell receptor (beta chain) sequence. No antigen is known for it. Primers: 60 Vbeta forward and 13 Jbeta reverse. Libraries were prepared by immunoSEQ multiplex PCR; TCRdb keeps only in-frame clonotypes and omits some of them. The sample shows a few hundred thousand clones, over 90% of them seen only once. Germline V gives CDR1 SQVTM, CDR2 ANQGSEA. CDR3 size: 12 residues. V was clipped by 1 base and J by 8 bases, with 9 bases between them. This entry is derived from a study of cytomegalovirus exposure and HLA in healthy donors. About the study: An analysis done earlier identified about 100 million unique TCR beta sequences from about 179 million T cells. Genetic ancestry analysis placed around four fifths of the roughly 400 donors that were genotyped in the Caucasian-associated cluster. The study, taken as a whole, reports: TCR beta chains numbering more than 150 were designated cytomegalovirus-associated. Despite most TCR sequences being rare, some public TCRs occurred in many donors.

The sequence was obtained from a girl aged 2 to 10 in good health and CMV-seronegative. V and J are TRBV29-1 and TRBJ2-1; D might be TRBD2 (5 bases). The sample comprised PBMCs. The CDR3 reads CSVEAGGHEQFF. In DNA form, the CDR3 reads TGCAGCGTTGAAGCTGGAGGCCATGAGCAGTTCTTC.